These 24 T cell receptor beta chains originate from one sample sequenced in a study of regulatory T cells in long-lasting Graves disease. Sample time point: persistent/refractory GD, antithyroid drugs over 5 years with positive TRAb. PBMC RNA served as the TCR library source. Building of the TCR beta libraries involved iRepertoire HTBI primers and Arm-PCR of CDR3 regions. TCRdb called the multiplex PCR reads again in MiXCR, with one record for every CDR3 protein. Of 400,000 to 500,000 distinct CDR3 sequences in the sample, around a fifth were seen once. The sample here was peripheral blood mononuclear cells (PBMCs), taken when the disease was refractory, from a patient treated with antithyroid drugs. Receptors originate from a female donor with Graves disease.

This clonotype was counted at least ten times. The chain employs TRBV5-1 and TRBJ1-6; 7 positions agree with TRBD1. J gave up 6 bases and V 3 bases, and 6 bases lay outside the gene matches. The CDR3 loop spans 15 amino acids. The germline gives CDR1 SGHRS, CDR2 YFSETQ. CDR3 DNA: TGCGCCAGCAGCTGGGACGGGGACAGTAATTCACCCCTCCACTTT. It is translated as CASSWDGDSNSPLHF.

The sample holds a few counts of this clonotype. This CDR3 is CASSTQAGGLMETQYF. CDR3 DNA sequence: TGTGCCAGCAGCACCCAGGCAGGGGGATTGATGGAGACCCAGTACTTC. V is TRBV5-5 and J is TRBJ2-5; TRBD1 agrees at 7 bases. Looked up from germline, CDR1 is SGHKS and CDR2 is YYEKEE (reference sequence). The trim removed 4 bases at V and 5 bases at J, leaving 14 bases unmatched. This CDR3 contains 16 residues.

Points on this clonotype: A much bigger clone sits one base away, suggesting this may be a read error. The gene calls are TRBV3-1 and TRBJ2-5; perhaps TRBD2 as D (6 bases). The CDR3 sequence is 15 residues long. Germline V lookup: CDR1 LGHDT, CDR2 YNNKEL (reference sequence). The chain's CDR3 is CACSQEGAGRETQYF. The CDR3 DNA reads TGTGCCTGCAGCCAAGAAGGAGCAGGGAGGGAGACCCAGTACTTC.

This clonotype has more than one count but fewer than ten. The chain joins TRBV10-3 to TRBJ2-7; weak D call: TRBD1 (6 bases). The germline gives CDR1 ENHRY, CDR2 SYGVKD. V was clipped by 8 bases and J by 7 bases, with 18 bases between them. The CDR3 is 13 residues long. The CDR3 DNA reads as TGTGCCATCGAGTGGGAACAGGGTGGGGAGCAGTACTTC. Amino acid sequence: CAIEWEQGGEQYF.

This clonotype was seen more than once but under ten times. This chain joins TRBV6-2 or TRBV6-3 and TRBJ1-1; a possible D gene is TRBD1 (5 bases). The length of the CDR3 is 14 residues. Trimming left V 6 bases short and J 6 bases short, with 17 bases between. Germline V CDR1 and CDR2: MNHEY, SVGEGT. Here the CDR3 reads CASSLTGAKAEAFF. The CDR3 DNA reads as TGTGCCAGCAGCTTAACCGGGGCAAAGGCTGAAGCTTTCTTT.

This clonotype has at least ten counts. V is TRBV6-1 and J is TRBJ1-1; D uncertain. Trimming removed 2 bases from V and 2 bases from J, with 12 bases in between. Germline assignment: CDR1 MNHNS and CDR2 SASEGT. CDR3 length equals 15 residues. The CDR3 reads CASSENHSDNTEAFF. As DNA, the CDR3 is TGTGCCAGCAGTGAAAACCACAGTGATAACACTGAAGCTTTCTTT.

This chain uses TRBV20-1 with TRBJ2-7; possible D gene TRBD1, 6 bases. The CDR3 length is 18 residues. Per germline, CDR1 DFQATT and CDR2 SNEGSKA (reference sequence). Deletions cut 0 bases from V and 5 bases from J, with 26 bases between. The CDR3, as DNA: TGCAGTGCTAGAGATCTAGTGGGGGCAGGGGCGACCGTAAACGAGCAGTACTTC. Its translation: CSARDLVGAGATVNEQYF.

This clonotype has a handful of counts. The chain uses TRBV9 and TRBJ2-2, with D maybe TRBD1 (6 bases). From germline, CDR1 is SGDLS and CDR2 YYNGEE. Trimming took off 4 bases at V and 0 bases at J, with 19 bases between the two ends. This CDR3 contains 18 residues. CDR3 loop: CASSPPLGRTANTGELFF. The CDR3 DNA is TGTGCCAGCAGCCCTCCCCTAGGTCGGACAGCGAACACCGGGGAGCTGTTTTTT.

Only a few counts were recorded for this clonotype. The chain is built from TRBV28 and TRBJ2-2; 8 nucleotides line up with TRBD1. V was pared by 3 bases and J by 6 bases, with 12 bases of the junction left unmatched. In germline, CDR1 is MDHEN, CDR2 SYDVKM. The CDR3 contains 17 residues. CDR3 DNA sequence: TGTGCCAGCAGTTTTCCCGGAAATACAGGGGGATCCGGGGAGCTGTTTTTT. This sequence encodes CASSFPGNTGGSGELFF.

This chain connects TRBV20-1 to TRBJ1-2, with D unresolved. Between the trimmed V and J ends, which lost 3 bases and 2 bases, there was a span of 10 bases. The CDR3 spans 13 residues. The germline V gene has CDR1 DFQATT and CDR2 SNEGSKA (reference sequence). As DNA, the CDR3 is TGCAGTGCTAGGCCGCGGCAGAACTATGGCTACACCTTC. Residues: CSARPRQNYGYTF.

The count of this clonotype is one. The chain joins TRBV7-9 to TRBJ2-1; 16 bases fit TRBD2. Germline assignment: CDR1 SEHNR and CDR2 FQNEAQ (reference sequence). The CDR3 sequence is 17 residues long. V dropped 5 bases and J dropped 5; count of bases not matched to a gene: 6. The DNA for the CDR3 is TGTGCCAGCAGCCCCCCGGGACTAGCGGGAGGGGACAATGAGCAGTTCTTC. It encodes CASSPPGLAGGDNEQFF.

The chain recombines TRBV5-4 with TRBJ2-5; 9 bases fit TRBD1. CDR3 size: 15 residues. V was clipped by 0 bases and J by 3 bases; unmatched bases: 3. Looked up from germline, CDR1 is SGHNT and CDR2 is YYREEE (reference sequence). CDR3 sequence: CASSLDRGRKETQYF. For the CDR3, the DNA is TGTGCCAGCAGCTTGGACAGGGGGCGCAAAGAGACCCAGTACTTC.

The chain employs TRBV5-1 and TRBJ1-1, with D uncertain. Germline CDR1 and CDR2: SGHRS and YFSETQ. V lost 0 bases, J lost 4 bases, and 10 bases lay in between. The length of the CDR3 is 14 residues. The CDR3 nucleotides are TGCGCCAGCAGCTTGGCCGAAGGTGGCACTGAAGCTTTCTTT. Translation: CASSLAEGGTEAFF.

V is TRBV4-2 and J is TRBJ1-5; 8 positions agree with TRBD1. V gave up 3 bases and J gave up 5 bases; unmatched junction bases: 12. The CDR3 consists of 17 residues. Germline V gene sequence: CDR1 LGHNA, CDR2 YNFKEQ. The CDR3 DNA reads as TGTGCCAGCAGCCAGGAAGCGGCAGGGGGCGCGGATCAGCCCCAGCATTTT. Its translation is CASSQEAAGGADQPQHF.

The chain employs TRBV30 and TRBJ1-1; 8 bases align to TRBD1. The V gene end was trimmed by 7 bases and the J gene end by 0 bases; junction bases not matched to a gene: 13. Germline assignment: CDR1 GTSNPN and CDR2 SVGIG (reference sequence). CDR3 length: 16 residues. The CDR3 protein is CAFTGTGLAMNTEAFF. Here the CDR3 DNA reads TGTGCCTTCACCGGGACAGGACTGGCGATGAACACTGAAGCTTTCTTT.

The chain couples TRBV18 to TRBJ2-7; TRBD2 agrees at 8 bases. V dropped 6 bases and J dropped 5; count of bases not matched to a gene: 3. The germline gives CDR1 KGHSH, CDR2 LQKENI. The CDR3 length is 12 residues. The CDR3 DNA reads as TGTGCCAGCTCGCCGACTAGCGACGAGCAGTACTTC. It encodes CASSPTSDEQYF.

This clonotype was recorded many times. One end of the junction does not line up with germline, which may come from a read error. The chain joins TRBV5-1 to TRBJ1-1; tentatively, D is TRBD1 (5 bases). Germline CDR1 reads SGHRS; CDR2 reads YFSETQ. The CDR3 loop spans 14 amino acids. CDR3 protein: CASSLGRANTEAFF. Written as DNA, the CDR3 is TGTGCCAGCAGCTTGGGACGGGCTAACACTGAAGCTTTCTTT.

This clonotype was seen a handful of times. The V call is TRBV5-6, the J call TRBJ1-2; 7 bases line up with TRBD1. V gave up 3 bases and J gave up 5 bases; unmatched junction bases: 10. CDR1 is SGHDT and CDR2 is YYEEEE in the germline V gene. The CDR3 sequence is 15 residues long. The CDR3 DNA follows: TGTGCCAGCAGCTCCCAGACAGGGTGGAAATATGGCTACACCTTC. As protein: CASSSQTGWKYGYTF.

This clonotype appeared many times. The J gene is TRBJ2-7, the V gene TRBV28; the match to TRBD2 covers 8 bases. J lost 3 bases, V lost 8 bases, and 12 bases had no gene match. The CDR3 runs 15 residues. Per germline, CDR1 MDHEN and CDR2 SYDVKM. CDR3 loop: CASLHRSGSIYEQYF. In DNA form, the CDR3 reads TGTGCCAGCCTTCACCGGAGCGGGAGTATCTACGAGCAGTACTTC.

With regard to this clonotype: A much larger clone lies a single base off, so this may be a read error. The chain joins TRBV18 to TRBJ2-2; D possibly corresponds to TRBD2 (6 bases). The germline gives CDR1 KGHSH, CDR2 LQKENI. This CDR3 comprises 14 residues. V was shortened by 5 bases and J by 4 bases, with 11 bases between the two germline ends. CDR3 sequence: CASSTMRGTGELFF. CDR3 sequence (DNA): TGTGCCAGCTCAACTATGCGGGGCACCGGGGAGCTGTTTTTT.

This rearrangement joins TRBV30 to TRBJ2-3; 9 bases are a match to TRBD2. Trimming took 2 bases from V and 6 from J; bases not matched to a gene: 12. The CDR3 is 16 amino acids. Per the germline V gene, CDR1 is GTSNPN and CDR2 is SVGIG (reference sequence). The CDR3: CAWSLVSGSGPDTQYF. CDR3 coding DNA: TGTGCCTGGAGTTTGGTTAGCGGGAGTGGTCCCGATACGCAGTATTTT.

This clonotype occurred many times. At one end the junction does not follow the germline gene, possibly because of a read error. This rearrangement joins TRBV20-1 to TRBJ2-5, with D possibly being TRBD2 (6 bases). CDR1 and CDR2 from the germline V gene are DFQATT and SNEGSKA (reference sequence). This CDR3 comprises 12 residues. The CDR3 is CSAKERRDLMDF. CDR3 nucleotide sequence: TGCAGTGCTAAGGAACGCCGGGACTTAATGGACTTC.

This clonotype was seen ten or more times. J is TRBJ1-2 and V is TRBV20-1, with D tentatively TRBD1 (5 bases). The CDR3 extends over 14 amino acids. V lost 7 bases to trimming and J lost 8 bases, with 23 bases between them. The germline V gene encodes CDR1 DFQATT and CDR2 SNEGSKA (reference sequence). The CDR3 region is CSVASRGGGPGYTF. The CDR3 bases are TGCAGTGTCGCTTCGAGGGGAGGAGGTCCCGGCTACACCTTC.

This clonotype was detected only a few times. The chain recombines TRBV30 with TRBJ2-5, with unresolved D. The V gene's germline CDR1 is GTSNPN and CDR2 SVGIG (reference sequence). CDR3 length: 12 residues. Trimming stripped 2 bases from V and 0 bases from J, with 4 bases between. CDR3 nucleotides: TGTGCCTGGAGTAACAACCAAGAGACCCAGTACTTC. It translates to CAWSNNQETQYF.